This TCR beta chain was identified in a study of shared clonotypes between healthy human individuals. Deep-level running was used for the assay. Generated by immunoSEQ multiplex PCR, the TCRdb table keeps only in-frame clones and is missing some. Here the sample spans some 2,500,000 clones, 93% being singletons. About this clone: The antigen remains undetermined.

Study-wide findings and caveats: Sorted-subset sequencing, rarefaction showed, was incomplete despite large depth.

The germline V gene has CDR1 MDHEN and CDR2 SYDVKM. V lost 3 bases and J 1 base, leaving 10 bases between the germline ends. This CDR3 has 15 residues. The chain carries TRBV28 and TRBJ1-5; no definite D call. Sequences were obtained from naive CD4+ T cells from PBMCs. Subset specified: CD45RA+ positively selected. The origin of this receptor is a man in his late teens or twenties in good health. Some clones in this sample may be carry-over from other donors' samples. The CDR3 bases are TGTGCCAGCAGTTTTTTCTATATAAGCAATCAGCCCCAGCATTTT. Translation gives CASSFFYISNQPQHF.